The T cell receptor beta chain described here comes from a study of cytomegalovirus exposure and HLA in healthy donors. This clone was seen more than once but under ten times. What it binds is not known. Primers: 60 Vbeta forward and 13 Jbeta reverse. Clones were sequenced by immunoSEQ multiplex PCR, and TCRdb holds only the in-frame ones, with some missing. Among 180,000 or so clones listed, about 9.4% were seen once. Trimming removed 1 base from V and 3 bases from J, with 15 bases in between. CDR1 is SGHRS and CDR2 is YFSETQ in the germline V gene. The CDR3 length is 16 residues. Regarding the study as a whole: The study listed roughly 160 cytomegalovirus-associated TCR beta chains. Among the sequence variants, a highly shared cluster was likely an artifact of sequencing. Reportedly, fewer N-insertions than the roughly 700-donor mean appeared in an Asian-associated ancestry cluster in a later analysis. Most of the TCR beta V segments (in an earlier analysis) were productive either about 87% or about 30% of the time.

The material sequenced was PBMCs. The sequence came from a woman in her 30s in good health and CMV-seropositive. The gene calls are TRBV5-1 and TRBJ2-3; D may be TRBD2 (6 bases). CDR3 DNA sequence: TGCGCCAGCAGCTTGTCAGACCCTGGGGGGACAGATACGCAGTATTTT. Its protein product is CASSLSDPGGTDTQYF.